This T cell receptor (beta chain) originates from a study of vaccination effects on CD4 cells after COVID-19. Libraries were prepared by immunoSEQ multiplex PCR; TCRdb keeps only in-frame clonotypes and omits some of them. The sample holds 63,000 or so clones, around 72% seen once. As regards this clone: No antigen is known for it.

Trimming removed 3 bases at V and 0 bases at J, with 9 bases between. Germline CDR1 is SGHNT and CDR2 is YENEEA. CDR3 length equals 14 residues. Antigen-specific CD4+ T cells were expanded with viral peptide pools in the ViraFEST assay before sequencing. Following 10 days of culture, CD4+ T cells were isolated. According to PCR results, the person was infected with SARS-CoV-2 between March and December 2020. This sample comprised CD4+ T cells from PBMCs cultured with HIV peptides, obtained before COVID-19 vaccination. The sample's subset: HIV-1 Nef peptide pool negative control/reference culture. The receptor's source is a human donor who had a prior SARS-CoV-2 infection. The chain joins TRBV11-3 to TRBJ2-7; D unresolved. CDR3 in DNA: TGTGCCAGCAGCTTGCTCCGAAGCTCCTACGAGCAGTACTTC. Translation: CASSLLRSSYEQYF.